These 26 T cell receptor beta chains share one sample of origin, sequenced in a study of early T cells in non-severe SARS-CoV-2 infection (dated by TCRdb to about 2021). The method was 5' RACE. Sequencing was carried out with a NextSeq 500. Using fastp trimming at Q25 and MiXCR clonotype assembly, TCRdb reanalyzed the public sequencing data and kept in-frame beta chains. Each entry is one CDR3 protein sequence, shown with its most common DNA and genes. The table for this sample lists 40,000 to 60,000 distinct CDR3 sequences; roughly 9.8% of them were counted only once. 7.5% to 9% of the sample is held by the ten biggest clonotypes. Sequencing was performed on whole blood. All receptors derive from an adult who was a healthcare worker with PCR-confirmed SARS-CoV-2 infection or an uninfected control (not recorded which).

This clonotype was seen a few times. The CDR3 protein is CASSLGTSEYNEQFF. The CDR3 DNA is TGTGCCAGCAGCTTAGGGACTAGCGAATACAATGAGCAGTTCTTC. J is TRBJ2-1 and V is TRBV7-8, with 9 nucleotides matching TRBD2. The V and J ends lost 1 base and 4 bases, in that order; junction bases with no gene match: 2. This CDR3 has 15 residues. From germline, CDR1 is SGHVS and CDR2 FQNEAQ.

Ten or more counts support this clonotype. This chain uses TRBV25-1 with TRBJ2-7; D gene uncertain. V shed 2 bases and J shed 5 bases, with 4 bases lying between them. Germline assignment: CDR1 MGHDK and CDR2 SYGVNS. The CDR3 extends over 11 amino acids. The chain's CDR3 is CASSEGDEQYF. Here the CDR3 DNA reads TGTGCCAGCAGTGAAGGGGACGAGCAGTACTTC.

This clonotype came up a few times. The CDR3 protein is CSVEPAGNEQFF. In DNA form, the CDR3 reads TGCAGCGTTGAGCCTGCAGGGAATGAGCAGTTCTTC. The V and J genes are TRBV29-1 and TRBJ2-1, with a possible D match to TRBD1 (5 bases). The V gene's germline CDR1 is SQVTM and CDR2 ANQGSEA. The CDR3 is made up of 12 amino acids. Trimming stripped 3 bases from V and 7 bases from J, with 10 bases between.

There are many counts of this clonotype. In DNA, the CDR3 is TGTGCCAGCAGTAAAGAAGACCCGCTATATGGCTACACCTTC. It specifies CASSKEDPLYGYTF. The V gene is TRBV12-3 or TRBV12-4, the J gene TRBJ1-2; unclear D gene. This CDR3 region has 14 residues. V shed 5 bases and J shed 5 bases, with 15 bases lying between them.

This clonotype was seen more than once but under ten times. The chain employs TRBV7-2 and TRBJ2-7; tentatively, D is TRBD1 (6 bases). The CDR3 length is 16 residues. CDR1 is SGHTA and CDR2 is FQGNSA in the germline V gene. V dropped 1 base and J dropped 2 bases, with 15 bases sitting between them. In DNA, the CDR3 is TGTGCCAGCAGCTTAGTCGCAGGGGCGACTACCTACGAGCAGTACTTC. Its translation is CASSLVAGATTYEQYF. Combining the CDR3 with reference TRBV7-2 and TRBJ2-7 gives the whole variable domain GAGVSQSPSNKVTEKGKDVELRCDPISGHTALYWYRQSLGQGLEFLIYFQGNSAPDKSGLPSDRFSAERTGGSVSTLTIQRTQQEDSAVYLCASSLVAGATTYEQYFGPGTRLTVT.

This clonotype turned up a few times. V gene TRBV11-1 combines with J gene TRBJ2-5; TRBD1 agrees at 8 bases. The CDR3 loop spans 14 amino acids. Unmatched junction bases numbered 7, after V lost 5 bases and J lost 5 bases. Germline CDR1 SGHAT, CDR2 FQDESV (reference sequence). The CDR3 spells CASSHRGIGETQYF. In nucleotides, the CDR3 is TGTGCCAGCAGCCACAGGGGGATCGGGGAGACCCAGTACTTC.

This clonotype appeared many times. The CDR3 region has the DNA TGCGCCAGCAGCTTGGTAGACGGGATTAACGGGGAGCTGTTTTTT. This sequence encodes CASSLVDGINGELFF. J is TRBJ2-2 and V is TRBV5-1, with D tentatively TRBD2 (5 bases). Per the germline V gene, CDR1 is SGHRS and CDR2 is YFSETQ. The V end lost 0 bases, the J end lost 7 bases, and 13 bases lay between the germline ends. This CDR3 has 15 amino acids. Using reference TRBV5-1 and TRBJ2-2 for the parts outside the CDR3, the full variable domain is KAGVTQTPRYLIKTRGQQVTLSCSPISGHRSVSWYQQTPGQGLQFLFEYFSETQRNKGNFPGRFSGRQFSNSRSEMNVSTLELGDSALYLCASSLVDGINGELFFGEGSRLTVL.

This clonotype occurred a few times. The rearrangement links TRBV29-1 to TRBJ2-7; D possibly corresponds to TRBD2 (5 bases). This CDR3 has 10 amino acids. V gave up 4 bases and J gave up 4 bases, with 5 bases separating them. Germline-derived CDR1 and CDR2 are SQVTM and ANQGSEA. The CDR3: CSVVAYEQYF. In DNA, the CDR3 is TGCAGCGTTGTAGCGTACGAGCAGTACTTC.

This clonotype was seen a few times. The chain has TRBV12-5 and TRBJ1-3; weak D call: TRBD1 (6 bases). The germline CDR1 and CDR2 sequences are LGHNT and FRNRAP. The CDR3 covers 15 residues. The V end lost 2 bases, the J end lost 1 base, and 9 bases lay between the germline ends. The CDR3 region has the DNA TGTGCTAGTGGTTTGACAGGGTTGTCTGGAAACACCATATATTTT. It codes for CASGLTGLSGNTIYF.

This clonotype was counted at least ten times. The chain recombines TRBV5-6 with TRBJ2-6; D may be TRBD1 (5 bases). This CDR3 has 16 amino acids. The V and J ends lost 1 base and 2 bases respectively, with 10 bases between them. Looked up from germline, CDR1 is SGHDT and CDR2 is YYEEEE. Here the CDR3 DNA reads TGTGCCAGCAGCTTGCCGCAGGGTGCTGGGGCCAACGTCCTGACTTTC. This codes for CASSLPQGAGANVLTF.

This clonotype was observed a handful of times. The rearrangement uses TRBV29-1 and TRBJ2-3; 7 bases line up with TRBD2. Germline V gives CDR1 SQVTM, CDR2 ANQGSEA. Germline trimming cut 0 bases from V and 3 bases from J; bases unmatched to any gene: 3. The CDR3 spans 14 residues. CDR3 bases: TGCAGCGTTGAAGATACCGGGGGGACAGATACGCAGTATTTT. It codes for CSVEDTGGTDTQYF.

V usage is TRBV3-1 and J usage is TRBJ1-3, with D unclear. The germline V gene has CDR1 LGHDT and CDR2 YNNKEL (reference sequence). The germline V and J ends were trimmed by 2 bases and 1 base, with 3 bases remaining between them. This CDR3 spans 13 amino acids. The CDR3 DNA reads TGTGCCAGCAGCCAACAGTCTGGAAACACCATATATTTT. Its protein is CASSQQSGNTIYF.

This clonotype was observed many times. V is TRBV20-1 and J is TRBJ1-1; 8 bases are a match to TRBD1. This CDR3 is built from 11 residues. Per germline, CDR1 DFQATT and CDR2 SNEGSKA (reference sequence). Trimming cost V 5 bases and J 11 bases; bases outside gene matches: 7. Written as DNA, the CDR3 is TGCAGTGCTGAAATGGACAGGGCGGCTTTCTTT. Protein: CSAEMDRAAFF.

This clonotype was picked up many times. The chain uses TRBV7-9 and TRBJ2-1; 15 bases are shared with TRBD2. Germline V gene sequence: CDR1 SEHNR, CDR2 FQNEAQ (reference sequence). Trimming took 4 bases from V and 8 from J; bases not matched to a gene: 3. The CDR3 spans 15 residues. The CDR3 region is CASSSRTSGRDEQFF. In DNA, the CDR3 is TGTGCCAGCAGCTCTCGGACTAGCGGGAGGGATGAGCAGTTCTTC.

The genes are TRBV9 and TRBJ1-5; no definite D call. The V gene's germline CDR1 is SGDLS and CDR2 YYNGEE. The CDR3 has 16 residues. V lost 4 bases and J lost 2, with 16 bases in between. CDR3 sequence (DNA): TGTGCCAGCAGCCCCCACCCCCATGGGGGCAATCAGCCCCAGCATTTT. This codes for CASSPHPHGGNQPQHF.

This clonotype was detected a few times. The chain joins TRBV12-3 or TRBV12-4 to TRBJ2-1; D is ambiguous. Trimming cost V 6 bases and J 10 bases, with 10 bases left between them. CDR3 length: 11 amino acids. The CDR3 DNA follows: TGTGCCAGCAGCCCCTGGCGAGAGCAGTTCTTC. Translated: CASSPWREQFF.

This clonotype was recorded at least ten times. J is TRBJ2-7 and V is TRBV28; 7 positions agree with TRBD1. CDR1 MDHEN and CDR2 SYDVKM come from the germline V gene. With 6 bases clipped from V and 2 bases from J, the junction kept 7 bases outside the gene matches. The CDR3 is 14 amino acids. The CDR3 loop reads CASRRPGQTYEQYF. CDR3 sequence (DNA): TGTGCCAGCAGGAGACCGGGACAGACCTACGAGCAGTACTTC.

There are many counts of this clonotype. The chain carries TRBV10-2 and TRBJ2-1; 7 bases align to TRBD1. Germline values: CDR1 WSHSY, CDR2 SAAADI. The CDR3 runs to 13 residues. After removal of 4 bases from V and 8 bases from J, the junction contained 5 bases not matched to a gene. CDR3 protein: CASSGDRVYEQFF. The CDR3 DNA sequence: TGCGCCAGCAGTGGTGACAGGGTCTATGAGCAGTTCTTC.

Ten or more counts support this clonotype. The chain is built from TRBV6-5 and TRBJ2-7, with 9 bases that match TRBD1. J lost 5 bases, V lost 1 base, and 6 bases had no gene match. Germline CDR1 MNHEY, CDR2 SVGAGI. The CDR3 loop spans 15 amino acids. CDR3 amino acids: CASSYLQGARDEQYF. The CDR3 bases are TGTGCCAGCAGTTACTTACAGGGGGCGCGTGACGAGCAGTACTTC.

CDR3 region: CASSFLGTGVTGELFF. The DNA of the CDR3 is TGTGCCAGCAGCTTCCTTGGGACAGGGGTGACCGGGGAGCTGTTTTTT. This sequence joins TRBV5-5 and TRBJ2-2; 10 positions agree with TRBD1. Germline CDR1 is SGHKS and CDR2 is YYEKEE (reference sequence). This CDR3 contains 16 residues. Trimming cost V 2 bases and J 5 bases; bases outside gene matches: 6.

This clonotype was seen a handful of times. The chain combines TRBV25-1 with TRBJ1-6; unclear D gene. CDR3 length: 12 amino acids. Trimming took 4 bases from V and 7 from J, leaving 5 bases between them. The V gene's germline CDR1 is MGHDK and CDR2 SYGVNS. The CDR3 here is CASSVWNSPLHF. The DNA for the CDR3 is TGTGCCAGCAGTGTTTGGAATTCACCCCTCCACTTT.

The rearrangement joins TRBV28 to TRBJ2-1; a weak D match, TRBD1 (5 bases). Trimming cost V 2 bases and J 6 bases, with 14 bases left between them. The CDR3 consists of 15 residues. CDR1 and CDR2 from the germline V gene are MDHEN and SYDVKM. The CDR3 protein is CASSLESGFGNEQFF. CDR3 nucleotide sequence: TGTGCCAGCAGTTTAGAGTCAGGGTTTGGCAATGAGCAGTTCTTC.

CDR3 nucleotides: TGTGCCAGCAGTTCTAGCGGCTACAATGAGCAGTTCTTC. This codes for CASSSSGYNEQFF. The V and J genes are TRBV28 and TRBJ2-1; 7 bases line up with TRBD2. Trimming cost V 4 bases and J 3 bases; bases outside gene matches: 0. Germline assignment: CDR1 MDHEN and CDR2 SYDVKM. This CDR3 region has 13 residues.

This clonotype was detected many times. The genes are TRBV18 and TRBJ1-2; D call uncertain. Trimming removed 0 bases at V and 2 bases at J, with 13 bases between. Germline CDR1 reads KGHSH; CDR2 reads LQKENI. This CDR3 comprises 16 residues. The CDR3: CASSPPTGLANYGYTF. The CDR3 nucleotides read TGTGCCAGCTCACCACCCACCGGTTTGGCGAACTATGGCTACACCTTC.

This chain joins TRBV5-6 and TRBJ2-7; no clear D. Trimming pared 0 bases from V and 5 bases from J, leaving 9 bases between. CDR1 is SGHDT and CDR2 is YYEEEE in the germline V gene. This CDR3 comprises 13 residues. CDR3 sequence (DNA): TGTGCCAGCAGCTTGGGACGTTCTAACGAGCAGTACTTC. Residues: CASSLGRSNEQYF.

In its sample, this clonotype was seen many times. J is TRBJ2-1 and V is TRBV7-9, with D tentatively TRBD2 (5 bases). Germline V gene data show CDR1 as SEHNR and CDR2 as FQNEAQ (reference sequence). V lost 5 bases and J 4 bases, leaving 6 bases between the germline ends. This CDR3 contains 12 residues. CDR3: CASSPGYNEQFF. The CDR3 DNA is TGTGCCAGCAGCCCGGGGTACAATGAGCAGTTCTTC.